This passage covers 30 T cell receptor beta chains from one sample sequenced in a study of blood T cells in healthy people across ages. A second 7 to 11 cycle PCR used barcoded and J-beta primers. Each CDR3 protein is one row after TCRdb ran MiXCR on the 5' RACE reads. The data hold 1,100,000 or so distinct CDR3 sequences, with 45% observed a single time. The specimen was blood. These receptors were obtained from a woman aged 55-69 years in good health.

This clonotype was seen a single time. The chain is built from TRBV5-1 and TRBJ1-2, with 8 bases lining up with TRBD1. The CDR3 extends over 14 amino acids. Germline V CDR1 and CDR2: SGHRS, YFSETQ. V lost 0 bases and J lost 8; bases outside the gene matches: 6. The CDR3 bases are TGCGCCAGCAGCTTGGAACAGGGGGTGGGAGGCTACACCTTC. Encoded protein: CASSLEQGVGGYTF.

The rearrangement uses TRBV27 and TRBJ2-5, with D uncertain. In germline, CDR1 is MNHEY, CDR2 SMNVEV (reference sequence). Trimming stripped 5 bases from V and 5 bases from J, with 12 bases between. CDR3 length equals 13 residues. This chain's CDR3 is CASSLRVFETQYF. The CDR3 bases are TGTGCCAGCAGTCTTCGGGTGTTTGAGACCCAGTACTTC.

The V and J genes are TRBV6-5 and TRBJ1-6; D uncertain. The CDR3 has 13 residues. Deletions cut 6 bases from V and 10 bases from J, with 13 bases between. Germline CDR1 reads MNHEY; CDR2 reads SVGAGI. CDR3 amino acids: CASRPTGNSPLHF. The CDR3 DNA reads TGTGCCAGCAGACCTACGGGTAACTCACCCCTCCACTTT.

The V call is TRBV6-6, the J call TRBJ2-3; D unresolved. V dropped 2 bases and J dropped 4 bases, with 10 bases sitting between them. The germline V gene encodes CDR1 MNHNY and CDR2 SVGAGI (reference sequence). This CDR3 spans 14 amino acids. The CDR3 is CASSYEATADTQYF. As DNA, the CDR3 is TGTGCCAGCAGTTACGAAGCTACCGCAGATACGCAGTATTTT.

This clonotype has more than one count but fewer than ten. The rearrangement links TRBV3-1 to TRBJ2-7; D gene uncertain. With 0 bases removed from V and 1 base from J, the gap between germline ends came to 10 bases. Germline CDR1 is LGHDT and CDR2 is YNNKEL (reference sequence). The CDR3 has 15 residues. The CDR3 region has the DNA TGTGCCAGCAGCCAAGACCTTTCTCCTTCCTACGAGCAGTACTTC. As protein: CASSQDLSPSYEQYF.

This clonotype came up a few times. The chain is built from TRBV5-1 and TRBJ2-1, with D hard to call. Germline V CDR1 and CDR2: SGHRS, YFSETQ. This CDR3 contains 13 residues. Deletions cut 1 base from V and 8 bases from J, with 10 bases between. CDR3 sequence: CASSLIGSYEQFF. The CDR3 nucleotides are TGCGCCAGCAGCTTGATCGGGTCCTATGAGCAGTTCTTC.

The gene calls are TRBV15 and TRBJ2-1; D perhaps matches TRBD1 (6 bases). V was trimmed by 3 bases and J by 10 bases, leaving 25 bases between them. Per germline, CDR1 LNHNV and CDR2 YYDKDF (reference sequence). The CDR3 is made up of 17 amino acids. CDR3 DNA: TGTGCCACCAGCAGGGCCGGCCGGGACAAGCCAACAATAGAGCAGTTCTTC. Protein sequence: CATSRAGRDKPTIEQFF.

V is TRBV29-1 and J is TRBJ2-3, with D hard to call. Germline CDR1 and CDR2: SQVTM and ANQGSEA. V was trimmed by 1 base and J by 2 bases, leaving 10 bases between them. There are 14 residues in the CDR3. Here the CDR3 reads CSVEGLGNTDTQYF. Here the CDR3 DNA reads TGCAGCGTTGAAGGTCTCGGTAACACAGATACGCAGTATTTT.

The chain links TRBV14 to TRBJ2-2; possible D gene TRBD1, 5 bases. V lost 0 bases and J 6 bases, leaving 5 bases between the germline ends. CDR1 and CDR2 (germline): SGHDN, FVKESK. The CDR3 has 13 residues. The CDR3 reads CASSQEGAGELFF. CDR3 sequence (DNA): TGTGCCAGCAGCCAAGAAGGGGCCGGGGAGCTGTTTTTT.

The rearrangement uses TRBV29-1 and TRBJ1-1, with D maybe TRBD1 (5 bases). The V end was cut by 4 bases, the J end by 4 bases, with 13 bases between. CDR1 SQVTM and CDR2 ANQGSEA come from the germline V gene. CDR3 length equals 13 residues. CDR3 sequence: CSVAPQGPTEAFF. DNA for the CDR3: TGCAGCGTTGCCCCCCAGGGACCCACTGAAGCTTTCTTT.

This clonotype showed up just a few times. The V call is TRBV20-1, the J call TRBJ2-5, with 12 bases that match TRBD2. V lost 3 bases and J lost 4; bases outside the gene matches: 12. The germline V gene encodes CDR1 DFQATT and CDR2 SNEGSKA (reference sequence). This CDR3 spans 17 amino acids. The chain's CDR3 is CSASMLAGGPWRETQYF. CDR3 sequence (DNA): TGCAGTGCTAGTATGCTAGCGGGAGGGCCGTGGCGAGAGACCCAGTACTTC.

The chain recombines TRBV20-1 with TRBJ2-7; D might be TRBD2 (6 bases). The CDR3 loop spans 13 amino acids. Germline V gene lookup returns CDR1 DFQATT and CDR2 SNEGSKA (reference sequence). V dropped 0 bases and J dropped 3 bases, with 9 bases sitting between them. The CDR3, as DNA: TGCAGTGCTAGAGATAGGAGGGGCTACGAGCAGTACTTC. Its protein is CSARDRRGYEQYF.

The chain recombines TRBV28 with TRBJ2-1; 9 bases map to TRBD2. V lost 6 bases, J lost 6 bases, and 6 bases stayed unmatched. Germline V CDR1 and CDR2: MDHEN, SYDVKM. The CDR3 is 14 residues long. The CDR3 nucleotides are TGTGCCAGCAGGTCCCAACTAGCGGGCAATGAGCAGTTCTTC. As protein: CASRSQLAGNEQFF.

The chain employs TRBV11-2 and TRBJ1-6, with 9 bases matching TRBD1. Germline V gene lookup returns CDR1 SGHAT and CDR2 FQNNGV. CDR3 length: 16 residues. V lost 3 bases, J lost 9 bases, and 9 bases stayed unmatched. CDR3: CASSLRDRDWVSPLHF. For the CDR3, the DNA is TGTGCCAGCAGCTTGAGGGACAGGGATTGGGTTTCACCCCTCCACTTT.

In nucleotides, the CDR3 is TGTGCCAGCAGCCCAGCCCAGGGGGGCCCTAACCAAGAGACCCAGTACTTC. Protein: CASSPAQGGPNQETQYF. The rearrangement uses TRBV7-9 and TRBJ2-5; possibly TRBD1 for D (7 bases). From germline, CDR1 is SEHNR and CDR2 FQNEAQ (reference sequence). The CDR3 runs to 17 residues. Between the trimmed V and J ends, which lost 5 bases and 0 bases, there was a span of 19 bases.

This clonotype showed up just a few times. The rearrangement joins TRBV20-1 to TRBJ2-5; D might be TRBD1 (6 bases). Germline V gives CDR1 DFQATT, CDR2 SNEGSKA (reference sequence). Trimming took 7 bases from V and 5 from J, leaving 8 bases between them. This CDR3 comprises 10 residues. CDR3 protein: CSVQGETQYF. CDR3 in DNA: TGCAGTGTCCAGGGGGAGACCCAGTACTTC.

The CDR3 protein is CASSPQGARNEQFF. CDR3 sequence (DNA): TGTGCCAGCAGCCCCCAGGGGGCAAGAAATGAGCAGTTCTTC. V gene TRBV28 combines with J gene TRBJ2-1, with 8 positions matching TRBD1. V gave up 6 bases and J gave up 7 bases; unmatched junction bases: 8. The length of the CDR3 is 14 residues. In germline, CDR1 is MDHEN, CDR2 SYDVKM.

The chain links TRBV5-1 to TRBJ1-1; tentative D call: TRBD1 (5 bases). CDR1 is SGHRS, CDR2 YFSETQ, per germline. V was cut by 3 bases and J by 5 bases, with 17 bases left in between. This CDR3 spans 15 amino acids. The DNA for the CDR3 is TGCGCCAGCAGCTCGAAGGAGACCGGGGGGACTGAAGCTTTCTTT. Protein sequence: CASSSKETGGTEAFF.

As to this clonotype: One end of the junction fails to match germline, which may point to a read error. The V gene is TRBV11-2, the J gene TRBJ2-1; 13 nucleotides align to TRBD2. There are 16 residues in the CDR3. Germline V gene data show CDR1 as SGHAT and CDR2 as FQNNGV. The CDR3 reads CASSLVAGTSGIEQFF. The DNA for the CDR3 is TGCGCCAGCAGCTTAGTGGCCGGGACTAGCGGGATTGAGCAGTTCTTC.

The genes are TRBV11-1 and TRBJ1-5; no firm D call. The CDR3 is 13 residues long. Germline CDR1 and CDR2: SGHAT and FQDESV (reference sequence). The V end was cut by 0 bases, the J end by 5 bases, with 5 bases between. CDR3 in amino acids: CASSLALDQPQHF. The CDR3 nucleotides read TGTGCCAGCAGCTTAGCGCTGGATCAGCCCCAGCATTTT.

In nucleotides, the CDR3 is TGCAGCGTCCTGAGACAGGGTAGCTACACCTTC. Residues: CSVLRQGSYTF. The genes are TRBV29-1 and TRBJ1-2, with 7 bases matching TRBD1. J gave up 9 bases and V 6 bases, and 7 bases lay outside the gene matches. Germline-derived CDR1 and CDR2 are SQVTM and ANQGSEA. The CDR3 contains 11 residues.

V usage is TRBV9 and J usage is TRBJ2-7; D may be TRBD2 (6 bases). This CDR3 spans 13 amino acids. CDR1 is SGDLS, CDR2 YYNGEE, per germline. V dropped 4 bases and J dropped 6 bases, with 14 bases sitting between them. The CDR3 region is CASSPAGGSEQYF. The CDR3 DNA is TGTGCCAGCAGCCCAGCTGGGGGGTCCGAGCAGTACTTC.

This clonotype was counted many times. This rearrangement joins TRBV20-1 to TRBJ2-3; D gene uncertain. The length of the CDR3 is 12 residues. Germline V gene data show CDR1 as DFQATT and CDR2 as SNEGSKA (reference sequence). V was shortened by 6 bases and J by 2 bases, with 9 bases between the two germline ends. For the CDR3, the DNA is TGCAGTGCAGGGCTCCTCACAGATACGCAGTATTTT. This sequence encodes CSAGLLTDTQYF.

The genes are TRBV7-9 and TRBJ2-1; a weak D match, TRBD2 (6 bases). Germline CDR1 SEHNR, CDR2 FQNEAQ (reference sequence). This CDR3 region has 15 residues. The V end was cut by 6 bases, the J end by 0 bases, with 12 bases between. CDR3 sequence reads: CASRSGLNSYNEQFF. The DNA for the CDR3 is TGTGCCAGCAGATCAGGACTAAACTCCTACAATGAGCAGTTCTTC.

V usage is TRBV6-5 and J usage is TRBJ2-1; TRBD2 is a possible D gene (6 bases). V was pared by 4 bases and J by 3 bases, with 13 bases between. Per germline, CDR1 MNHEY and CDR2 SVGAGI. The CDR3 totals 15 residues. CDR3 DNA sequence: TGTGCCAGCAGTTTAGGAGCGGGCCACTACAATGAGCAGTTCTTC. Residues: CASSLGAGHYNEQFF.

The rearrangement links TRBV2 to TRBJ2-3; D gene ambiguous. The V end lost 4 bases, the J end lost 0 bases, and 8 bases lay between the germline ends. Germline V gene data show CDR1 as SNHLY and CDR2 as FYNNEI. The CDR3 runs 14 residues. Here the CDR3 DNA reads TGTGCCAGCAGTGGCAGTCTTAGCACAGATACGCAGTATTTT. Residues: CASSGSLSTDTQYF.

The DNA for the CDR3 is TGTGCCAGCAGTCTGACAGGGGTGGTCACAGATACGCAGTATTTT. Translating it yields CASSLTGVVTDTQYF. The genes are TRBV6-2 or TRBV6-3 and TRBJ2-3, with 8 bases fitting TRBD1. The ends lost 5 bases at V and 2 bases at J; junction bases unmatched: 6. The CDR3 consists of 15 residues. Germline V lookup: CDR1 MNHEY, CDR2 SVGEGT.

Of note for this clonotype: This may be a read error, as it is one base from a much larger clone. The chain carries TRBV6-2 or TRBV6-3 and TRBJ2-7; D is undetermined. The germline V gene has CDR1 MNHEY and CDR2 SVGEGT. The length of the CDR3 is 15 residues. The ends were cut back, 0 bases at V and 4 bases at J, with 13 bases in the middle. The CDR3 region has the DNA TGTGCCAGCAGTTACTCGGCGAGAGATCCTTACGAGCAGTACTTC. This codes for CASSYSARDPYEQYF.

CDR3 DNA: TGTGCCACCAGTGACACTAGCGGGAGGGCCGAGACGCAGTATTTT. It codes for CATSDTSGRAETQYF. V is TRBV24-1 and J is TRBJ2-3; 13 bases map to TRBD2. The CDR3 runs to 15 residues. V lost 4 bases, J lost 9 bases, and 6 bases stayed unmatched. Germline V gene lookup returns CDR1 KGHDR and CDR2 SFDVKD.

This clonotype has more than one count but fewer than ten. The rearrangement uses TRBV4-2 and TRBJ2-6; 9 positions agree with TRBD2. CDR1 LGHNA and CDR2 YNFKEQ come from the germline V gene. This CDR3 is 18 amino acids long. V lost 1 base to trimming and J lost 2 bases; unmatched junction nucleotides: 6. The CDR3 nucleotides read TGTGCCAGCAGCCAAGCGGCAGCGGGAGGTACTGGGGCCAACGTCCTGACTTTC. As protein: CASSQAAAGGTGANVLTF.